This T cell receptor beta chain was captured by sequencing in a study of blood T cell repertoires in COVID-19. Across the whole study: From the United States, Italy and Spain came samples of acute and convalescent COVID-19. Sample material is recorded as cDNA or gDNA derived from T cells, B-cell-depleted T cells, or PBMCs.

In the source study's methods: The authors estimated nucleated cell counts from reference gene primer amplification. Measured with immunoSEQ multiplex PCR; TCRdb has only the in-frame clones, and not every one. Clone size and V and J calls were adopted from that table, with D and trimming inferred from the DNA. In the table there are 50,000 to 75,000 clones, about 88% of which are singletons. The trim removed 1 base at V and 3 bases at J, leaving 3 bases unmatched. Germline V gene lookup returns CDR1 SEHNR and CDR2 FQNEAQ (reference sequence). CDR3 size: 15 residues. This clonotype was obtained from an elderly man in a cohort sampled during active COVID-19. The chain is built from TRBV7-9 and TRBJ2-3, with TRBD1 matching 8 bases. Material for sequencing was peripheral blood. The CDR3 reads CASSLGTGTTDTQYF. DNA for the CDR3: TGTGCCAGCAGCTTAGGGACAGGGACTACAGATACGCAGTATTTT.